Each of the 7 T cell receptor beta chains below was sequenced from the same sample in a study of T cells in localized non-small cell lung cancer (dated by TCRdb to 2020 to 2021). The library was prepared using the immunoSEQ multiplex PCR assay. Drawn from immuneACCESS, this table holds only the in-frame rearrangements with V and J called that TCRdb kept. Clones are partly lost; checked studies trace under half to an unresolved V gene and leave the rest unexplained. The sample includes roughly 25,000 clones, with about 90% observed a single time. The top ten clonotypes cover about 31% of the sample. Sample: peripheral blood, taken before any cancer treatment. The source of these receptors is a male donor at least 60 years old with stage I squamous cell lung carcinoma.

Here the CDR3 DNA reads TGCGCCAGCAGCCAAGACCCCACGGGACAGGGATTTCTCGGCTACACCTTC. Translated, it gives CASSQDPTGQGFLGYTF. J is TRBJ1-2 and V is TRBV4-3, with 9 nucleotides matching TRBD1. V was pared by 0 bases and J by 8 bases, with 13 bases of the junction left unmatched. This CDR3 is built from 17 residues. Germline lookup yields CDR1 LGHNA and CDR2 YSLEER.

In this sample, this clone turned up a few times. The chain combines TRBV30 with TRBJ1-2; D ambiguous. V lost 2 bases, J lost 1 base, and 8 bases lay in between. Germline assignment: CDR1 GTSNPN and CDR2 SVGIG (reference sequence). The CDR3 covers 13 residues. The CDR3 is CAWSRLFNYGYTF. The CDR3 DNA reads as TGTGCCTGGAGTCGCTTGTTTAACTATGGCTACACCTTC.

The genes are TRBV2 and TRBJ2-2; TRBD2 is a possible D gene (5 bases). CDR1 and CDR2 (germline): SNHLY, FYNNEI. The length of the CDR3 is 15 residues. V was cut by 0 bases and J by 6 bases, with 11 bases left in between. CDR3 sequence: CASSEAIRAAGELFF. The CDR3 DNA reads as TGTGCCAGCAGTGAAGCAATCAGAGCGGCCGGGGAGCTGTTTTTT. Looking up the rest from reference TRBV2 and TRBJ2-2 gives the full variable domain: EPEVTQTPSHQVTQMGQEVILRCVPISNHLYFYWYRQILGQKVEFLVSFYNNEISEKSEIFDDQFSVERPDGSNFTLKIRSTKLEDSAMYFCASSEAIRAAGELFFGEGSRLTVL.

This clone appeared a few times. This sequence joins TRBV6-1 and TRBJ1-2; TRBD1 matches 9 bases. Germline-derived CDR1 and CDR2 are MNHNS and SASEGT. This CDR3 has 15 amino acids. J gave up 7 bases and V 2 bases, and 8 bases lay outside the gene matches. The CDR3 DNA reads as TGTGCCAGCAGTGAAAGGTGGACAGGGGTTGGTGGCTACACCTTC. Encoded protein: CASSERWTGVGGYTF.

This chain joins TRBV5-8 and TRBJ2-3; 10 bases line up with TRBD2. Germline V gene lookup returns CDR1 SGHTS and CDR2 YDEGEE. This CDR3 is 15 amino acids long. With 5 bases clipped from V and 2 bases from J, the junction kept 5 bases outside the gene matches. CDR3 DNA sequence: TGTGCCAGCAGAGTTAGCGGGGGGTCCACAGATACGCAGTATTTT. Residues: CASRVSGGSTDTQYF.

Concerning this clone: Other DNA sequences within the sample encode an identical CDR3. The CDR3, as DNA: TGCAGTGCTAGGGACCGAGAGGGCTACACCTTC. It codes for CSARDREGYTF. The chain combines TRBV20-1 with TRBJ1-2; D unresolved. Trimming pared 3 bases from V and 8 bases from J, leaving 10 bases between. The germline V gene encodes CDR1 DFQATT and CDR2 SNEGSKA (reference sequence). The CDR3 runs to 11 residues.

This clone occurred once. This chain links TRBV14 with TRBJ1-2; tentative D call: TRBD1 (5 bases). Germline CDR1 and CDR2: SGHDN and FVKESK. The V and J ends lost 5 bases and 4 bases respectively, with 8 bases between them. The CDR3 runs to 12 residues. The CDR3: CASSYRSYGYTF. The CDR3 DNA reads TGTGCCAGCAGCTACAGGAGCTATGGCTACACCTTC.